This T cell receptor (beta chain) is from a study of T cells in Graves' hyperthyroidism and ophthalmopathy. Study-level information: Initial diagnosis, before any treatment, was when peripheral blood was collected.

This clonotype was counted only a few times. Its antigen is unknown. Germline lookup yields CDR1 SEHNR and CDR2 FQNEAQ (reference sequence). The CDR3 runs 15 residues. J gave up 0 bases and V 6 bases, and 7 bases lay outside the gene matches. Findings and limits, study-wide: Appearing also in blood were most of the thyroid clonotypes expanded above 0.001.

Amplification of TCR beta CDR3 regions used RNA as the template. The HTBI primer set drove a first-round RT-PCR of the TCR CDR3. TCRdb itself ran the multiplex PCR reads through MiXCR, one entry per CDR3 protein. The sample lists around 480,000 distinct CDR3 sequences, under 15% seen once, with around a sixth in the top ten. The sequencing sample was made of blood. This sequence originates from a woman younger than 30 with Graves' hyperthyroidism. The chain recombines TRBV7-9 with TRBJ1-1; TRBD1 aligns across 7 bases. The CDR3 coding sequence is TGTGCCAGCAGAAGGGACAGCCTTATGAACACTGAAGCTTTCTTT. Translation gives CASRRDSLMNTEAFF.